This TCR beta chain stems from a study of T cell repertoires in cytomegalovirus infection. Across the study: Through public TCR beta signatures, both CMV infection and matching HLA type were indicated. Notes on the study in general: Frequencies of public TCR beta families were cumulated, and this identified carriers of CMV plus the relevant HLA. Dominating the ex vivo response were TCR beta clonotypes that were CMV-specific and HLA-C-restricted.

This clonotype was recorded many times. Its cognate antigen is unknown. One entry per CDR3 protein, called by TCRdb with MiXCR from the reads. The profile covers some 440,000 distinct CDR3 sequences, with approximately 31% appearing a single time and about 13% taken by the ten largest. The CDR3 extends over 14 amino acids. The V gene lost 1 base and the J gene lost 4 bases, with 9 bases spanning the gap. Germline V gene data show CDR1 as SGHTA and CDR2 as FQGTGA. Input material: PBMCs. The sequence was obtained from a human donor in good health (CMV status not recorded). Some clones in this sample may be carry-over from other donors' samples. The rearrangement links TRBV7-3 to TRBJ2-3; tentative D call: TRBD1 (5 bases). The CDR3 coding sequence is TGTGCCAGCAGCTTAATGTCAGGGTCAGATACGCAGTATTTT. Translated: CASSLMSGSDTQYF. The whole variable domain, filled in from reference TRBV7-3 and TRBJ2-3, reads GAGVSQTPSNKVTEKGKYVELRCDPISGHTALYWYRQSLGQGPEFLIYFQGTGAADDSGLPNDRFFAVRPEGSVSTLKIQRTERGDSAVYLCASSLMSGSDTQYFGPGTRLTVL.